The present TCR beta chain was sequenced within a study of blood T cell repertoires in COVID-19. Study-level information: From the United States, Italy and Spain came samples of acute and convalescent COVID-19. Nucleic acid was either cDNA or gDNA, and it came from T cells, B-cell-depleted T cells, or PBMCs.

In this sample, this clone turned up a few times. In the original analysis: From reference gene primer amplification, estimates of nucleated cell counts were derived. The repertoire was sequenced with immunoSEQ multiplex PCR; TCRdb's copy has only in-frame clones and lacks some. V and J calls and clone size come straight from that table; D and trimming were deduced from the DNA. The sample carries about 73,000 clones, more than 70% recorded once. This clonotype was obtained from a man aged 50-60 years with active COVID-19. The sample consisted of peripheral blood.

The CDR3 bases are TGTGCCAGCAGTGCACAGGGGGCTGGCACTGAAGCTTTCTTT. Encoded protein: CASSAQGAGTEAFF. This chain connects TRBV2 to TRBJ1-1; 9 nucleotides align to TRBD1. The CDR3 extends over 14 amino acids. CDR1 and CDR2 (germline): SNHLY, FYNNEI. V lost 4 bases, J lost 4 bases, and 4 bases stayed unmatched.